The 32 T cell receptor beta chains below all came from one sample that was sequenced in a study of long-term antiretroviral therapy in people with HIV. A v3.0 immunoSEQ assay was performed at survey level. Assay used: immunoSEQ multiplex PCR; TCRdb lists only in-frame clones, some missing. There are about 10,000 clones in the sample; about 81% occur only once, and approximately 15% lies in the top ten. Source: unsorted PBMCs, taken 0.7 years after starting antiretroviral therapy. Receptor source: a man in his forties with HIV.

This chain uses TRBV10-3 with TRBJ2-7, with TRBD1 matching over 8 bases. The CDR3 runs to 12 residues. The germline gives CDR1 ENHRY, CDR2 SYGVKD. Unmatched junction bases numbered 4, after V lost 9 bases and J lost 3 bases. CDR3 bases: TGTGCCATTGGGACAGGTGTCTACGAGCAGTACTTC. Amino acids: CAIGTGVYEQYF.

This chain connects TRBV7-9 to TRBJ2-2; D is uncertain. The CDR3 runs to 12 residues. Germline V gives CDR1 SEHNR, CDR2 FQNEAQ (reference sequence). Trimming left V 2 bases short and J 6 bases short, with 4 bases between. The CDR3 protein is CASSLKSGELFF. CDR3 nucleotide sequence: TGTGCCAGCAGCTTAAAGTCCGGGGAGCTGTTTTTT.

The rearrangement uses TRBV5-4 and TRBJ2-1; D unresolved. The germline V and J ends were trimmed by 6 bases and 6 bases, with 7 bases remaining between them. Germline V CDR1 and CDR2: SGHNT, YYREEE (reference sequence). This CDR3 comprises 11 residues. Here the CDR3 reads CASTLGNEQFF. CDR3 nucleotide sequence: TGTGCCAGCACCCTTGGCAATGAGCAGTTCTTC.

The V and J genes are TRBV5-4 and TRBJ1-4; D is perhaps TRBD1 (5 bases). There are 14 residues in the CDR3. The V gene's germline CDR1 is SGHNT and CDR2 YYREEE (reference sequence). Between the trimmed V and J ends, which lost 9 bases and 8 bases, there was a span of 20 bases. DNA of the CDR3: TGTGCCACCAGGACGGACGGCCCAGGGGAAAAACTGTTTTTT. Translated, it gives CATRTDGPGEKLFF.

The chain joins TRBV7-2 to TRBJ1-1; D unclear. The CDR3 is 15 residues long. Germline-derived CDR1 and CDR2 are SGHTA and FQGNSA. V lost 1 base and J 1 base, leaving 10 bases between the germline ends. This CDR3 is CASSLVVTPNTEAFF. The CDR3, as DNA: TGTGCCAGCAGCTTAGTCGTCACTCCGAACACTGAAGCTTTCTTT.

The chain couples TRBV28 to TRBJ2-5, with 7 bases fitting TRBD1. The CDR3 covers 15 residues. The V gene end was trimmed by 5 bases and the J gene end by 4 bases; junction bases not matched to a gene: 10. CDR1 and CDR2 from the germline V gene are MDHEN and SYDVKM. In DNA, the CDR3 is TGTGCCAGCAGTCCCGTTGGGACAGCGAGAGAGACCCAGTACTTC. Protein: CASSPVGTARETQYF. The variable domain in full, completed from reference TRBV28 and TRBJ2-5, reads DVKVTQSSRYLVKRTGEKVFLECVQDMDHENMFWYRQDPGLGLRLIYFSYDVKMKEKGDIPEGYSVSREKKERFSLILESASTNQTSMYLCASSPVGTARETQYFGPGTRLLVL.

The gene calls are TRBV9 and TRBJ2-7; D unclear. Trimming pared 0 bases from V and 0 bases from J, leaving 10 bases between. The germline CDR1 and CDR2 sequences are SGDLS and YYNGEE. CDR3 size: 15 residues. The CDR3 is CASSVDRATSYEQYF. CDR3 DNA: TGTGCCAGCAGCGTAGATCGGGCAACCTCCTACGAGCAGTACTTC.

The chain links TRBV30 to TRBJ1-2, with 10 bases identical to TRBD1. With 4 bases clipped from V and 2 bases from J, the junction kept 7 bases outside the gene matches. This CDR3 region has 15 residues. Germline CDR1 GTSNPN, CDR2 SVGIG (reference sequence). The CDR3 reads CAWTRMGQGNYGYTF. CDR3 coding DNA: TGTGCCTGGACCAGGATGGGACAGGGGAACTATGGCTACACCTTC. The whole variable domain, filled in from reference TRBV30 and TRBJ1-2, reads SQTIHQWPATLVQPVGSPLSLECTVEGTSNPNLYWYRQAAGRGLQLLFYSVGIGQISSEVPQNLSASRPQDRQFILSSKKLLLSDSGFYLCAWTRMGQGNYGYTFGSGTRLTVV.

This chain connects TRBV7-2 to TRBJ1-2, with 11 bases matching TRBD1. The CDR3 has 16 residues. Unmatched junction bases numbered 6, after V lost 0 bases and J lost 6 bases. CDR1 and CDR2 (germline): SGHTA, FQGNSA. The CDR3 region is CASSLAWGQGVDGYTF. The CDR3 coding sequence is TGTGCCAGCAGCTTAGCTTGGGGACAGGGGGTAGATGGCTACACCTTC.

The chain carries TRBV15 and TRBJ2-5; 7 nucleotides line up with TRBD2. CDR3 size: 17 residues. The germline V gene has CDR1 LNHNV and CDR2 YYDKDF (reference sequence). V gave up 1 base and J gave up 4 bases; unmatched junction bases: 12. This CDR3 reads CATSRGGGTDRGETQYF. The DNA of the CDR3 is TGTGCCACCAGCAGAGGGGGGGGGACTGACCGAGGAGAGACCCAGTACTTC.

This clone showed up just a few times. The chain combines TRBV28 with TRBJ1-2; D is undetermined. The CDR3 length is 14 residues. The V and J ends lost 2 bases and 8 bases respectively, with 15 bases between them. The V gene's germline CDR1 is MDHEN and CDR2 SYDVKM. DNA for the CDR3: TGTGCCAGCAGTTTACAACGTACTATAGACGGCTACACCTTC. This translates into CASSLQRTIDGYTF.

This clone came up once. CDR3 region: CSVAGLAGAGPPETQYF. In nucleotides, the CDR3 is TGCAGCGTCGCGGGACTAGCGGGAGCGGGACCACCAGAGACCCAGTACTTC. The rearrangement joins TRBV29-1 to TRBJ2-5; 14 bases are shared with TRBD2. This CDR3 is built from 17 residues. Germline assignment: CDR1 SQVTM and CDR2 ANQGSEA. V shed 6 bases, J shed 4 bases, and the junction held 13 bases outside the gene matches.

V and J are TRBV30 and TRBJ1-5; 8 bases line up with TRBD1. Unmatched junction bases numbered 7, after V lost 0 bases and J lost 9 bases. Germline V gene data show CDR1 as GTSNPN and CDR2 as SVGIG (reference sequence). The CDR3 runs 14 residues. The DNA for the CDR3 is TGTGCCTGGAGTGTCGGGGGACAGGCCGGGCCCCAGCATTTT. It codes for CAWSVGGQAGPQHF.

The chain is built from TRBV5-4 and TRBJ1-1; no firm D call. Trimming removed 4 bases from V and 1 base from J, with 11 bases in between. The CDR3 sequence is 14 residues long. The germline V gene encodes CDR1 SGHNT and CDR2 YYREEE (reference sequence). The CDR3 DNA sequence: TGTGCCAGCAGCCAAGTAACGGGGAACACTGAAGCTTTCTTT. Amino acids: CASSQVTGNTEAFF.

The genes are TRBV5-5 and TRBJ2-3; TRBD2 matches 7 bases. This CDR3 contains 15 residues. Germline V gene data show CDR1 as SGHKS and CDR2 as YYEKEE (reference sequence). With 1 base clipped from V and 2 bases from J, the junction kept 4 bases outside the gene matches. CDR3 DNA: TGTGCCAGCAGCTTGAGCCTAGCGGTCACAGATACGCAGTATTTT. Residues: CASSLSLAVTDTQYF.

This chain connects TRBV5-5 to TRBJ1-4; TRBD1 is a possible D gene (5 bases). Germline-derived CDR1 and CDR2 are SGHKS and YYEKEE (reference sequence). This CDR3 has 14 residues. V was shortened by 3 bases and J by 5 bases, with 11 bases between the two germline ends. The CDR3 region has the DNA TGTGCCAGCAGCTCCCTAGAGGGGAATGAAAAACTGTTTTTT. It yields the protein CASSSLEGNEKLFF.

The V gene is TRBV25-1, the J gene TRBJ2-5; the D gene is possibly TRBD1 (6 bases). V was pared by 3 bases and J by 5 bases, with 13 bases between. Per the germline V gene, CDR1 is MGHDK and CDR2 is SYGVNS. There are 14 residues in the CDR3. For the CDR3, the DNA is TGTGCCAGCAGTGATTCCAGGGGTCGGGAGACCCAGTACTTC. Translating gives CASSDSRGRETQYF.

The chain recombines TRBV6-1 with TRBJ2-1; D assignment may be TRBD1 or TRBD2 (5 bases each). Trimming stripped 6 bases from V and 2 bases from J, with 14 bases between. Germline V gene data show CDR1 as MNHNS and CDR2 as SASEGT. The CDR3 runs to 15 residues. CDR3 loop: CASSGGAGTYNEQFF. CDR3 nucleotide sequence: TGTGCCAGCAGCGGAGGAGCAGGGACCTACAATGAGCAGTTCTTC.

The sample holds a few counts of this clone. The chain's CDR3 is CASSATGFGNTIYF. In DNA, the CDR3 is TGTGCCAGCAGCGCGACAGGGTTTGGAAACACCATATATTTT. The chain uses TRBV9 and TRBJ1-3; the match to TRBD1 covers 7 bases. The CDR3 is made up of 14 amino acids. V trimming: 3 bases; J trimming: 3 bases; junction bases outside the gene matches: 3. The germline CDR1 and CDR2 sequences are SGDLS and YYNGEE.

This clone occurred a few times. This chain uses TRBV27 with TRBJ2-3; 8 bases line up with TRBD2. The CDR3 spans 13 residues. The germline V gene encodes CDR1 MNHEY and CDR2 SMNVEV (reference sequence). V gave up 4 bases and J gave up 8 bases; unmatched junction bases: 5. CDR3 nucleotide sequence: TGTGCCAGCAGTTCCACGCTAGCGGGTACGCAGTATTTT. Its protein product is CASSSTLAGTQYF.

The rearrangement links TRBV28 to TRBJ2-7, with 7 bases aligning to TRBD1. The CDR3 length is 14 residues. From germline, CDR1 is MDHEN and CDR2 SYDVKM. J gave up 3 bases and V 7 bases, and 9 bases lay outside the gene matches. The CDR3 nucleotides are TGTGCCAGCACCGCCCGGGACAGAGTCTACGAGCAGTACTTC. Amino acid sequence: CASTARDRVYEQYF.

In its sample, this clone was seen a few times. The rearrangement joins TRBV10-3 to TRBJ2-7, with TRBD1 matching 7 bases. CDR1 ENHRY and CDR2 SYGVKD come from the germline V gene. This CDR3 has 13 residues. With V trimmed by 6 bases and J by 2 bases, 4 bases remained unmatched. The CDR3 sequence is CAISPGQAYEQYF. CDR3 coding DNA: TGTGCCATCAGCCCTGGACAGGCCTACGAGCAGTACTTC.

The J gene is TRBJ2-7, the V gene TRBV7-2, with TRBD1 identical over 12 bases. The J segment lost 3 bases and the V segment lost 6 bases, leaving 3 bases of the junction unmatched. There are 14 residues in the CDR3. CDR1 and CDR2 from the germline V gene are SGHTA and FQGNSA. The CDR3 sequence is CASSRDRGRYEQYF. The CDR3 bases are TGTGCCAGCAGTCGGGACAGGGGGCGCTACGAGCAGTACTTC.

The chain carries TRBV25-1 and TRBJ2-7, with D perhaps TRBD2 (6 bases). The CDR3 contains 12 residues. Trimming stripped 6 bases from V and 2 bases from J, with 8 bases between. In germline, CDR1 is MGHDK, CDR2 SYGVNS. For the CDR3, the DNA is TGTGCCAGCAGGGCGGGGCCCTACGAGCAGTACTTC. This gives the protein CASRAGPYEQYF.

The chain combines TRBV6-4 with TRBJ2-3; D is possibly TRBD1 or TRBD2 (6 bases each). CDR1 and CDR2 from the germline V gene are MRHNA and SNTAGT. The CDR3 loop spans 14 amino acids. V was shortened by 3 bases and J by 2 bases, with 9 bases between the two germline ends. CDR3 nucleotide sequence: TGTGCCAGCAGTGAGGGGGGACACACAGATACGCAGTATTTT. As protein: CASSEGGHTDTQYF.

J is TRBJ2-3 and V is TRBV5-4; tentatively, D is TRBD1 (6 bases). The ends were cut back, 2 bases at V and 4 bases at J, with 11 bases in the middle. There are 14 residues in the CDR3. Per germline, CDR1 SGHNT and CDR2 YYREEE (reference sequence). CDR3 DNA: TGTGCCAGCAGCTTTCCCGACAGGCCAGATACGCAGTATTTT. It translates to CASSFPDRPDTQYF.

This clone was seen only once. The chain has TRBV6-1 and TRBJ2-7, with D hard to call. This CDR3 contains 13 residues. Trimming removed 1 base from V and 4 bases from J, with 8 bases in between. Germline CDR1 reads MNHNS; CDR2 reads SASEGT. The DNA of the CDR3 is TGTGCCAGCAGTGAAGGGTGGGTTTACGAGCAGTACTTC. Protein: CASSEGWVYEQYF.

Of note for this clone: The sample contains more than one DNA sequence encoding this CDR3. This chain connects TRBV12-5 to TRBJ1-1; unclear D gene. This CDR3 region has 12 residues. Trimming cost V 3 bases and J 4 bases, with 6 bases left between them. The germline V gene has CDR1 LGHNT and CDR2 FRNRAP. CDR3: CASGFVGTEAFF. Here the CDR3 DNA reads TGTGCTAGTGGTTTCGTCGGCACTGAAGCTTTCTTT.

The V call is TRBV27, the J call TRBJ1-5; no definite D call. This CDR3 comprises 14 residues. V lost 3 bases and J 4 bases, leaving 10 bases between the germline ends. Germline CDR1 is MNHEY and CDR2 is SMNVEV (reference sequence). The CDR3: CASSLVGRNQPQHF. The CDR3 bases are TGTGCCAGCAGTTTGGTTGGACGGAATCAGCCCCAGCATTTT.

This clone is medium-sized within its sample. The chain couples TRBV11-2 to TRBJ2-5; D uncertain. The ends were cut back, 3 bases at V and 2 bases at J, with 10 bases in the middle. CDR3 size: 14 residues. Germline CDR1 SGHAT, CDR2 FQNNGV. CDR3 protein: CASSFPDGQETQYF. The CDR3 DNA reads TGTGCCAGCAGCTTCCCTGACGGGCAAGAGACCCAGTACTTC.

This clone was counted a few times. This rearrangement joins TRBV28 to TRBJ1-2; D perhaps matches TRBD1 (6 bases). V was clipped by 7 bases and J by 5 bases, with 11 bases between them. The CDR3 length is 12 residues. CDR1 is MDHEN, CDR2 SYDVKM, per germline. Written as DNA, the CDR3 is TGTGCCAGCAACCAGGGGCCGTATGGCTACACCTTC. It yields the protein CASNQGPYGYTF.

V is TRBV5-4 and J is TRBJ2-3; 7 nucleotides align to TRBD1. From germline, CDR1 is SGHNT and CDR2 YYREEE (reference sequence). This CDR3 is 16 amino acids long. Germline trimming cut 4 bases from V and 4 bases from J; bases unmatched to any gene: 12. The CDR3 nucleotides read TGTGCCAGCAGCCTATATAGGACAGGAGTCTCAGATACGCAGTATTTT. Its protein is CASSLYRTGVSDTQYF. The complete variable domain, with remaining parts taken from reference TRBV5-4 and TRBJ2-3, reads ETGVTQSPTHLIKTRGQQVTLRCSSQSGHNTVSWYQQALGQGPQFIFQYYREEENGRGNFPPRFSGLQFPNYSSELNVNALELDDSALYLCASSLYRTGVSDTQYFGPGTRLTVL.